The source of this T cell receptor (beta chain) is a study of blood T cell repertoires in COVID-19. Study overall: Spain, Italy and the United States supplied samples that represented acute and convalescent COVID-19. From T cells, B-cell-depleted T cells, or PBMCs came the material, which was cDNA or gDNA.

Some clones are missing from TCRdb's copy, which holds only in-frame ones; the method was immunoSEQ multiplex PCR. The sample records roughly 350,000 clones, 85% to 90% being singletons. Recruited during active infection, patients (from Seattle) were subsequently followed longitudinally. Input material: peripheral blood. The sequence was obtained from a woman between 50 and 59 years old with COVID-19, enrolled during active disease.

As DNA, the CDR3 is TGTGCCAGCAGTGAATGGTCAGGGGGAGCTTTCTTT. Its protein product is CASSEWSGGAFF. The chain links TRBV2 to TRBJ1-1; 7 nucleotides line up with TRBD1. Trimming cost V 2 bases and J 10 bases; bases outside gene matches: 4. The CDR3 runs to 12 residues. The germline CDR1 and CDR2 sequences are SNHLY and FYNNEI.